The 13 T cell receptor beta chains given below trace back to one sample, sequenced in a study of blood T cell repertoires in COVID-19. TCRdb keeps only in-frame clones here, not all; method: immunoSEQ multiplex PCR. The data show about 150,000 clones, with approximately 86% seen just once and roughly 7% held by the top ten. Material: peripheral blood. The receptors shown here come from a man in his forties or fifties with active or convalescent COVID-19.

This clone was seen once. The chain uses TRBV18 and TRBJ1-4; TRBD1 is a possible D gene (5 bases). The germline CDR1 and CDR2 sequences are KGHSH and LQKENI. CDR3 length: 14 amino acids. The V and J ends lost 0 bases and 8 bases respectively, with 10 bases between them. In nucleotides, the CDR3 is TGTGCCAGCTCACCACCGACCAGGGCCGAAAAACTGTTTTTT. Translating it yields CASSPPTRAEKLFF.

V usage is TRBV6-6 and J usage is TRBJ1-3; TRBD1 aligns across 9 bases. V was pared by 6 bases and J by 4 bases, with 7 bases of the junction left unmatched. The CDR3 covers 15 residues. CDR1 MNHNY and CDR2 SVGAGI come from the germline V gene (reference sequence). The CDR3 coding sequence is TGTGCCAGCAGCACCGGGACAGGGTTGGGAAACACCATATATTTT. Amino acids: CASSTGTGLGNTIYF.

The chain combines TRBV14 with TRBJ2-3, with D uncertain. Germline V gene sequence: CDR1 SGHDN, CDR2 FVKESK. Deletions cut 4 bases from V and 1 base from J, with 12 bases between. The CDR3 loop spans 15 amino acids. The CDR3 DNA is TGTGCCAGCAGCCGATCCATCCAGGGCACAGATACGCAGTATTTT. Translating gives CASSRSIQGTDTQYF.

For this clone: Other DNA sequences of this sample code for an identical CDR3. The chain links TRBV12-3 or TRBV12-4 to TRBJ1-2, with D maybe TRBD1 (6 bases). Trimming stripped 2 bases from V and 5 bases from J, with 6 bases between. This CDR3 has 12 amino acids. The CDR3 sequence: CASSLQGYGYTF. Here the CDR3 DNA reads TGTGCCAGCAGTTTACAGGGGTATGGCTACACCTTC.

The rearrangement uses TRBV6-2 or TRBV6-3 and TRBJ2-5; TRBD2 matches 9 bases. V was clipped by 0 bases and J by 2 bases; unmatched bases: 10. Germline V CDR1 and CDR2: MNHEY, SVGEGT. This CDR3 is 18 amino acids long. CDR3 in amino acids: CASSYSMRSGGTQETQYF. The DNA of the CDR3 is TGTGCCAGCAGTTACTCGATGAGAAGCGGGGGGACTCAAGAGACCCAGTACTTC.

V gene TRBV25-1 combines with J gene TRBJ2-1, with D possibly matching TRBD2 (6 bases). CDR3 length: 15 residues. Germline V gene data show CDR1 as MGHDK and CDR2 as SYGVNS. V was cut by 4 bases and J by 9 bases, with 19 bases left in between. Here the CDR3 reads CASSVGVGRTSEQFF. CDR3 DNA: TGTGCCAGCAGTGTTGGCGTCGGGAGAACTTCTGAGCAGTTCTTC.

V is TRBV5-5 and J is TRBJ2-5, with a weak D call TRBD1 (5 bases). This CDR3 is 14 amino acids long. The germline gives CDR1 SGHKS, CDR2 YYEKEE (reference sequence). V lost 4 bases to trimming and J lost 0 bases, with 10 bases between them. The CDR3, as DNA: TGTGCCAGCAGCGAGAGGACACACCAAGAGACCCAGTACTTC. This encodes CASSERTHQETQYF.

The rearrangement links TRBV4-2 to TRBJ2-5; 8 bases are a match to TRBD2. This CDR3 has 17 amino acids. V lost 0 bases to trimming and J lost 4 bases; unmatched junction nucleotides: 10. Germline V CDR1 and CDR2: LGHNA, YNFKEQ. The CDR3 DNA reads TGTGCCAGCAGCCAAGATTCTGGCGGGGGGCAGTCAGAGACCCAGTACTTC. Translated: CASSQDSGGGQSETQYF.

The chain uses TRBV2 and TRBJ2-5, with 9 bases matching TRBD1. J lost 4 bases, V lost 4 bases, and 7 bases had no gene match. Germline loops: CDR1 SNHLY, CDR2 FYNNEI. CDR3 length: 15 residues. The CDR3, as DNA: TGTGCCAGCAGTGCGGAACAGGGGGCTGTAGAGACCCAGTACTTC. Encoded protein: CASSAEQGAVETQYF.

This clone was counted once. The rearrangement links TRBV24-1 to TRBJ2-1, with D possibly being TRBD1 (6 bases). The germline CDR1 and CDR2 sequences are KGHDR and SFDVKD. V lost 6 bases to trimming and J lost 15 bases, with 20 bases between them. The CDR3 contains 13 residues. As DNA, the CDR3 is TGTGCCACCAGTCAAACAGGGTCGGGGCAGCCGTTCTTC. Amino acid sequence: CATSQTGSGQPFF.

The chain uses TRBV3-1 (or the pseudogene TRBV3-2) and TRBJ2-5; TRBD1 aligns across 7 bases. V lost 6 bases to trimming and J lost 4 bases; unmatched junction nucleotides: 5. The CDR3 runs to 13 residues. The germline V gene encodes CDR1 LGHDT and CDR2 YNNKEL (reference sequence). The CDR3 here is CASRTGVRETQYF. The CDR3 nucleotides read TGTGCCAGCAGAACAGGGGTTCGAGAGACCCAGTACTTC.

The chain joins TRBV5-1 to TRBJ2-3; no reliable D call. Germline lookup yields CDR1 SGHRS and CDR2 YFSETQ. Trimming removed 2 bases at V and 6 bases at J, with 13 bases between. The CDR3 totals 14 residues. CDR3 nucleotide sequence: TGCGCCAGCAGCTTATCCGTCCCTAGGGATACGCAGTATTTT. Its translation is CASSLSVPRDTQYF.

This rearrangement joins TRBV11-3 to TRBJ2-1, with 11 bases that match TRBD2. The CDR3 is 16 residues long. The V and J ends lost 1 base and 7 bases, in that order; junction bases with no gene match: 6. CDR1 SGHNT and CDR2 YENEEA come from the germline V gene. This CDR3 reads CASSLGLAGSFNEQFF. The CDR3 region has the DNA TGTGCCAGCAGCTTAGGACTAGCGGGATCGTTTAATGAGCAGTTCTTC. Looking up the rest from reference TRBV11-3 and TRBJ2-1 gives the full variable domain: EAGVVQSPRYKIIEKKQPVAFWCNPISGHNTLYWYLQNLGQGPELLIRYENEEAVDDSQLPKDRFSAERLKGVDSTLKIQPAELGDSAVYLCASSLGLAGSFNEQFFGPGTRLTVL.